The rows below give T cell receptor beta chains drawn from one sample of a study of vaccination and CD4 T cells after COVID-19. TCRdb called the PCR reads again in MiXCR, with one record for every CDR3 protein. The table includes roughly 30,000 distinct CDR3 sequences, under 65% detected once. This specimen was CD4+ T cells from blood, taken about 7 months after SARS-CoV-2 vaccination. The receptors stem from a human donor who had recovered from COVID-19. The CDR3 runs from the conserved cysteine through the conserved F or W.

TRBV30	TRBJ1-2	CAWTRDRPYGYTF
TRBV5-4	TRBJ2-2	CASSWGGPYNTGELFF
TRBV6-1	TRBJ2-1	CASSEALSNEQFF
TRBV6-4	TRBJ2-5	CASSHRDRAETQYF
TRBV4-1	TRBJ1-1	CASSPPAAGDTEAFF
TRBV27	TRBJ2-1	CASSLRGRYNEQFF
TRBV7-9	TRBJ2-3	CASSSIPQAGDTQYF
TRBV6-2/TRBV6-3	TRBJ2-1	CASTIGGSTSYNEQFF
TRBV7-8	TRBJ2-1	CASRHEPSGHYNEQFF
TRBV6-1	TRBJ1-6	CASSNRGNSPLHF
TRBV7-9	TRBJ2-1	CASTSGGDEQFF
TRBV7-9	TRBJ2-7	CASSGDRGLADAYEQYF
TRBV7-6	TRBJ1-1	CASSVGGLNTEAFF
TRBV7-9	TRBJ2-7	CASSLVDSSYEQYF
TRBV20-1	TRBJ2-1	CSRTSGGGDYNEQFF
TRBV19	TRBJ1-6	CASRTEVSSYNSPLHF
TRBV6-1	TRBJ1-2	CASSTGTNYGYTF
TRBV6-5	TRBJ1-5	CASSYSYDGNQPQHF
TRBV20-1	TRBJ2-4	CSVGGVTKNIQYF
TRBV12-3/TRBV12-4	TRBJ2-5	CASSLQPQETQYF
TRBV6-1	TRBJ1-6	CASTKQGALNSPLHF
TRBV20-1	TRBJ1-5	CSATREQGSSQPQHF
TRBV24-1	TRBJ2-5	CATSDPSGTRGETQYF
TRBV25-1	TRBJ1-5	CASSEPGQGVYQPQHF
TRBV28	TRBJ2-3	CASSSPGTDTQYF
TRBV20-1	TRBJ1-5	CSATRDSNQPQHF
TRBV20-1	TRBJ2-2	CSAQDNTGELFF
TRBV2	TRBJ2-7	CASIGQGYEQYF
TRBV7-2	TRBJ2-7	CASSRVGNSEQYF
TRBV7-3	TRBJ2-1	CASSLRREGYNEQFF
TRBV7-9	TRBJ1-2	CASRTQGTTSHGYTF
TRBV7-9	TRBJ2-3	CASSFGSSGDYTDTQYF
TRBV6-5	TRBJ2-3	CASSYNRPSDTQYF
TRBV20-1	TRBJ2-1	CSARDPRNVAGSYNEQFF
TRBV2	TRBJ2-1	CASSAYSGGYNEQFF